This T cell receptor beta chain was captured in a study of human T cells and chemical hapten exposure. Whole-study context: Enrolled patients were predominantly female and had alopecia areata, totalis or universalis.

The study's findings and limits: Significantly greater numbers of large CDR3 similarity clusters came from expanded TCRs than from controls.

A single record per CDR3 protein comes from TCRdb applying MiXCR to the RACE reads. The data show nearly 110,000 distinct CDR3 sequences, 12% seen once. This clonotype was seen many times. Its antigen remains unidentified. One end of the junction varies from germline; a read error may be responsible. Indicated time point: pre-sensitization, week 0. Specified treatment: therapeutic diphenylcyclopropenone sensitization with weekly scalp DPC. Donation of samples came from alopecia patients who were 18 to 70 years old and suitable for DPC. The receptor was derived from a woman aged 50 to 60 with alopecia areata. Some clones in this sample may be carry-over from other donors' samples. The source material was whole blood, sampled in connection with sensitization to the hapten diphenylcyclopropenone (DPC).

In nucleotides, the CDR3 is TGTGCCAGCGCGGAGGGCACGGATACGCAGTATTTT. It encodes CASAEGTDTQYF. The chain has TRBV28 and TRBJ2-3; D possibly corresponds to TRBD2 (6 bases). CDR3 length equals 12 residues. The germline V gene has CDR1 MDHEN and CDR2 SYDVKM.